A single sample gave rise to the 13 T cell receptor beta chains below, sequenced in a study of blood T cell repertoires in COVID-19. Clones were sequenced by immunoSEQ multiplex PCR, and TCRdb holds only the in-frame ones, with some missing. The sample lists about 250,000 clones, 88% occurring once. The sequenced material came from peripheral blood. The origin of the receptors is a woman younger than 45 with COVID-19, enrolled during active disease.

The genes are TRBV20-1 and TRBJ1-1; D unresolved. Per the germline V gene, CDR1 is DFQATT and CDR2 is SNEGSKA (reference sequence). The V gene lost 6 bases and the J gene lost 4 bases, with 9 bases spanning the gap. The CDR3 runs 11 residues. The CDR3 DNA follows: TGCAGTGCGGACGGGGTCACTGAAGCTTTCTTT. The encoded protein is CSADGVTEAFF.

The chain links TRBV10-2 to TRBJ1-1; D is uncertain. Germline lookup yields CDR1 WSHSY and CDR2 SAAADI. Between the trimmed V and J ends, which lost 0 bases and 2 bases, there was a span of 10 bases. This CDR3 contains 15 residues. The DNA for the CDR3 is TGCGCCAGCAGTGAGTCCCGGGAGGTTAACACTGAAGCTTTCTTT. It translates to CASSESREVNTEAFF.

The CDR3 nucleotides are TGTGCCAGCAGTTACCGCCCCAGAGGAAACACTGAAGCTTTCTTT. It encodes CASSYRPRGNTEAFF. The genes are TRBV6-5 and TRBJ1-1; no clear D. Germline loops: CDR1 MNHEY, CDR2 SVGAGI. The V end was cut by 2 bases, the J end by 2 bases, with 12 bases between. This CDR3 is built from 15 residues.

CDR3 sequence: CASSGTGAQPQHF. The CDR3 region has the DNA TGTGCCAGTTCCGGGACAGGGGCTCAGCCCCAGCATTTT. The chain combines TRBV19 with TRBJ1-5, with TRBD1 matching over 10 bases. CDR1 and CDR2 from the germline V gene are LNHDA and SQIVND (reference sequence). The length of the CDR3 is 13 residues. Germline trimming cut 8 bases from V and 6 bases from J; bases unmatched to any gene: 4.

This chain links TRBV10-3 with TRBJ2-1; TRBD2 matches at 9 bases. Germline V lookup: CDR1 ENHRY, CDR2 SYGVKD. Trimming removed 1 base from V and 6 bases from J; junction bases left unmatched: 4. This CDR3 has 15 amino acids. CDR3 loop: CAISELGLARNEQFF. The CDR3 coding sequence is TGTGCCATCAGTGAGTTGGGACTAGCCCGCAATGAGCAGTTCTTC.

The DNA for the CDR3 is TGTGCCGGGAGTGGACAGGGAAGGAATGAGCAGTTCTTC. It encodes CAGSGQGRNEQFF. The rearrangement joins TRBV7-2 to TRBJ2-1, with 8 bases lining up with TRBD1. The CDR3 has 13 amino acids. With V trimmed by 11 bases and J by 7 bases, 10 bases remained unmatched. Looked up from germline, CDR1 is SGHTA and CDR2 is FQGNSA.

The chain combines TRBV7-6 with TRBJ2-6; perhaps TRBD2 as D (5 bases). Looked up from germline, CDR1 is SGHVS and CDR2 is FNYEAQ. V gave up 1 base and J gave up 0 bases, with 13 bases separating them. CDR3 length equals 18 residues. The chain's CDR3 is CASSLGAGPLSGANVLTF. Here the CDR3 DNA reads TGTGCCAGCAGCTTAGGCGCGGGTCCCCTCTCTGGGGCCAACGTCCTGACTTTC.

The J gene is TRBJ1-3, the V gene TRBV19; D ambiguous. The CDR3 contains 15 residues. V was shortened by 10 bases and J by 0 bases, with 16 bases between the two germline ends. CDR1 LNHDA and CDR2 SQIVND come from the germline V gene (reference sequence). The CDR3, as DNA: TGTGCCACCTCCATTGAGTCCTCCTCTGGAAACACCATATATTTT. This gives the protein CATSIESSSGNTIYF.

J is TRBJ1-1 and V is TRBV11-3; D possibly corresponds to TRBD1 (5 bases). This CDR3 is 13 amino acids long. Trimming pared 6 bases from V and 1 base from J, leaving 9 bases between. Germline-derived CDR1 and CDR2 are SGHNT and YENEEA. CDR3 residues: CASSLDRNTEAFF. The CDR3 DNA reads as TGTGCCAGCAGTCTCGACAGGAACACTGAAGCTTTCTTT.

The rearrangement links TRBV5-1 to TRBJ2-2; 8 bases match TRBD2. Germline CDR1 SGHRS, CDR2 YFSETQ. The CDR3 runs 18 residues. J was trimmed by 0 bases and V by 2 bases; bases with no gene match: 9. In DNA form, the CDR3 reads TGCGCCAGCAGCTTTACTAGCGGCCTGACATCGAACACCGGGGAGCTGTTTTTT. Its translation is CASSFTSGLTSNTGELFF.

V gene TRBV20-1 combines with J gene TRBJ1-1; TRBD1 is a possible D gene (5 bases). Germline V gene lookup returns CDR1 DFQATT and CDR2 SNEGSKA (reference sequence). V dropped 6 bases and J dropped 8 bases, with 13 bases sitting between them. The CDR3 loop spans 11 amino acids. CDR3 sequence: CSAPRGGEAFF. The CDR3 nucleotides read TGCAGTGCCCCACGGGGGGGGGAAGCTTTCTTT.

The V call is TRBV6-5, the J call TRBJ2-5, with 11 bases identical to TRBD2. The junction had 6 bases not matched to a gene; V was cut back by 4 bases and J by 5 bases. CDR1 is MNHEY, CDR2 SVGAGI, per germline. The CDR3 runs to 15 residues. This CDR3 reads CASSFLAGGLETQYF. The CDR3 coding sequence is TGTGCCAGCAGTTTTCTAGCGGGGGGTTTGGAGACCCAGTACTTC.

The genes are TRBV4-3 and TRBJ1-2, with TRBD1 as a possible D gene (5 bases). Trimming left V 1 base short and J 5 bases short, with 17 bases between. The CDR3 length is 16 residues. Germline V gene data show CDR1 as LGHNA and CDR2 as YSLEER. The chain's CDR3 is CASSQVGEGRVYGYTF. DNA for the CDR3: TGCGCCAGCAGCCAAGTCGGGGAGGGGCGCGTGTATGGCTACACCTTC.